The 16 T cell receptor beta chains given below trace back to one sample, sequenced in a study of long-term antiretroviral therapy in people with HIV. The assay used was immunoSEQ (version v3.0), run at survey level. Using immunoSEQ multiplex PCR, the repertoire was profiled, and TCRdb retains in-frame clones only, with some absent. This table holds about 25,000 clones, almost 80% found once. Material: unsorted PBMCs, obtained 2.1 years after starting antiretroviral therapy. Source of these receptors: a man aged 25 to 40 with HIV.

V and J are TRBV27 and TRBJ2-7; unclear D gene. Germline assignment: CDR1 MNHEY and CDR2 SMNVEV (reference sequence). The CDR3 consists of 13 residues. The V and J ends lost 0 bases and 7 bases respectively, with 10 bases between them. The CDR3 sequence: CASSLSRLGEQYF. The DNA of the CDR3 is TGTGCCAGCAGTTTATCGAGGTTGGGGGAGCAGTACTTC.

This chain connects TRBV18 to TRBJ1-3; D is perhaps TRBD1 (5 bases). Germline V gene sequence: CDR1 KGHSH, CDR2 LQKENI. V lost 3 bases and J lost 3, with 6 bases in between. The CDR3 has 13 residues. DNA for the CDR3: TGTGCCAGCTCACCCAGGGATGGAAACACCATATATTTT. Its protein is CASSPRDGNTIYF.

The CDR3 loop is CASRPGTLEAFF. As DNA, the CDR3 is TGTGCCAGCAGGCCTGGGACACTTGAAGCTTTCTTT. The rearrangement links TRBV28 to TRBJ1-1, with D possibly being TRBD1 (6 bases). The CDR3 is 12 amino acids. Trimming shortened V by 6 bases and J by 7 bases, and 12 bases separated the two germline ends. CDR1 and CDR2 (germline): MDHEN, SYDVKM.

The CDR3 spells CASKNRDRVIDSTEAFF. The DNA of the CDR3 is TGTGCCAGTAAAAACCGGGACAGGGTAATCGATAGCACTGAAGCTTTCTTT. The chain joins TRBV19 to TRBJ1-1; 9 bases are a match to TRBD1. The trim removed 7 bases at V and 4 bases at J, leaving 16 bases unmatched. Germline V lookup: CDR1 LNHDA, CDR2 SQIVND (reference sequence). The CDR3 is 17 residues long.

The rearrangement uses TRBV6-6 and TRBJ1-5, with TRBD1 matching 10 bases. This CDR3 comprises 15 residues. Germline V lookup: CDR1 MNHNY, CDR2 SVGAGI (reference sequence). V trimming: 2 bases; J trimming: 6 bases; junction bases outside the gene matches: 4. The CDR3 loop reads CASSYGTGEGQPQHF. The CDR3 DNA follows: TGTGCCAGCAGTTACGGGACAGGGGAAGGTCAGCCCCAGCATTTT.

V is TRBV19 and J is TRBJ2-7; D remains ambiguous. Germline assignment: CDR1 LNHDA and CDR2 SQIVND (reference sequence). Trimming shortened V by 6 bases and J by 3 bases, and 12 bases separated the two germline ends. This CDR3 has 13 residues. DNA of the CDR3: TGTGCCAGTAGCTTGGAACTCCACTACGAGCAGTACTTC. Protein sequence: CASSLELHYEQYF.

This chain links TRBV5-5 with TRBJ2-7; D unresolved. V was clipped by 2 bases and J by 2 bases, with 11 bases between them. The CDR3 is 14 residues long. Per germline, CDR1 SGHKS and CDR2 YYEKEE (reference sequence). The CDR3 DNA sequence: TGTGCCAGCAGCTTATTACAGCTAGCCTACGAGCAGTACTTC. Amino acid sequence: CASSLLQLAYEQYF.

The chain is built from TRBV9 and TRBJ2-7; D is perhaps TRBD1 (6 bases). Germline lookup yields CDR1 SGDLS and CDR2 YYNGEE. This CDR3 region has 14 residues. Trimming removed 0 bases at V and 2 bases at J, with 9 bases between. CDR3 nucleotide sequence: TGTGCCAGCAGCGTAGGTGGGACACCCTACGAGCAGTACTTC. This sequence encodes CASSVGGTPYEQYF. The full variable domain, its missing parts supplied by reference TRBV9 and TRBJ2-7, is DSGVTQTPKHLITATGQRVTLRCSPRSGDLSVYWYQQSLDQGLQFLIQYYNGEERAKGNILERFSAQQFPDLHSELNLSSLELGDSALYFCASSVGGTPYEQYFGPGTRLTVT.

The chain carries TRBV7-6 and TRBJ2-2; D possibly matches TRBD1 or TRBD2 (5 bases each). The CDR3 extends over 13 amino acids. V gave up 7 bases and J gave up 4 bases, with 10 bases separating them. Looked up from germline, CDR1 is SGHVS and CDR2 is FNYEAQ. The CDR3 nucleotides read TGTGCCAGCATGCCGGGGCGCACCGGGGAGCTGTTTTTT. This gives the protein CASMPGRTGELFF.

CDR3 nucleotides: TGTGCCACCAGCAGAGCCGATAGCGGGGTTAATGAGCAGTTCTTC. Protein product: CATSRADSGVNEQFF. The genes are TRBV15 and TRBJ2-1; 8 bases map to TRBD2. Germline assignment: CDR1 LNHNV and CDR2 YYDKDF (reference sequence). With 1 base clipped from V and 7 bases from J, the junction kept 6 bases outside the gene matches. The CDR3 extends over 15 amino acids.

This chain joins TRBV11-1 and TRBJ1-1, with 8 bases aligning to TRBD1. Trimming took 1 base from V and 5 from J; bases not matched to a gene: 6. Germline V gene sequence: CDR1 SGHAT, CDR2 FQDESV (reference sequence). The CDR3 length is 15 residues. The CDR3 region has the DNA TGTGCCAGCAGCTTAGATTTGGACAGGGATACTGAAGCTTTCTTT. Translating it yields CASSLDLDRDTEAFF.

The genes are TRBV13 and TRBJ1-2; 7 nucleotides match TRBD1. This CDR3 is 13 amino acids long. Germline V lookup: CDR1 PRHDT, CDR2 FYEKMQ (reference sequence). J was trimmed by 7 bases and V by 6 bases; bases with no gene match: 8. CDR3 sequence (DNA): TGTGCCAGCAGACGAGACAGGGAAGCTGGCTACACCTTC. Translation gives CASRRDREAGYTF.

The chain uses TRBV7-9 and TRBJ2-2; D uncertain. This CDR3 is 14 amino acids long. CDR1 is SEHNR, CDR2 FQNEAQ, per germline (reference sequence). V lost 5 bases and J 6 bases, leaving 13 bases between the germline ends. CDR3 protein: CASSRTLGAGELFF. CDR3 in DNA: TGTGCCAGCAGCCGCACGCTAGGAGCCGGGGAGCTGTTTTTT.

The table lists this clone with a few counts. This specimen includes other DNA sequences encoding the same CDR3. The V gene is TRBV10-3, the J gene TRBJ2-1; D not certain. V gave up 3 bases and J gave up 6 bases, with 3 bases separating them. Germline CDR1 and CDR2: ENHRY and SYGVKD. This CDR3 is built from 11 residues. DNA of the CDR3: TGTGCCATCAGTGAAGGCAATGAGCAGTTCTTC. As protein: CAISEGNEQFF.

The chain recombines TRBV10-3 with TRBJ1-2, with a possible D match to TRBD1 (5 bases). CDR3 length: 16 residues. Trimming cost V 4 bases and J 4 bases, with 19 bases left between them. The germline V gene encodes CDR1 ENHRY and CDR2 SYGVKD. CDR3 region: CAISVSDQWDPYGYTF. As DNA, the CDR3 is TGTGCCATCAGTGTATCGGATCAGTGGGACCCCTATGGCTACACCTTC.

This chain links TRBV27 with TRBJ2-1; D not resolved. Trimming pared 5 bases from V and 7 bases from J, leaving 15 bases between. CDR3 length: 14 residues. Germline V gene data show CDR1 as MNHEY and CDR2 as SMNVEV (reference sequence). The CDR3 reads CASSPLEVVNEQFF. DNA of the CDR3: TGTGCCAGCAGTCCCCTAGAGGTTGTAAATGAGCAGTTCTTC.